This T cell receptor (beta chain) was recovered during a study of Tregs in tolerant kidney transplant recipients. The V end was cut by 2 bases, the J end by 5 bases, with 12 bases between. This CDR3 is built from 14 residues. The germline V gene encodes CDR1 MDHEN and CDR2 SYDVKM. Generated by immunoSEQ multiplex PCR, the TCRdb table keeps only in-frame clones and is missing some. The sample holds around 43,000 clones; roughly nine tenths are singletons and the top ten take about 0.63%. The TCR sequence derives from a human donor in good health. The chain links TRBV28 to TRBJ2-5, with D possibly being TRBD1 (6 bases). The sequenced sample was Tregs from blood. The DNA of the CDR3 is TGTGCCAGCAGTTTAACAGGGAAGGAGGAGACCCAGTACTTC. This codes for CASSLTGKEETQYF.